The 21 T cell receptor beta chains below all came from one sample that was sequenced in a study of T cell repertoires in cytomegalovirus infection. TCRdb used MiXCR to reprocess the reads, holding one entry per CDR3 protein. This table has 700,000 to 850,000 distinct CDR3 sequences, approximately 29% appearing once. Their cognate antigens are unknown. The source material was cultured CD8+ T cells from PBMCs, sampled from culture after CMV antigen stimulation. These receptors were taken from a human donor in good health (CMV status not recorded). Some clones in this sample may be carry-over from other donors' samples.

There are a few counts of this clonotype. The chain employs TRBV7-9 and TRBJ2-5; 9 nucleotides match TRBD1. The CDR3 contains 18 residues. Germline V gene data show CDR1 as SEHNR and CDR2 as FQNEAQ (reference sequence). Unmatched junction bases numbered 18, after V lost 6 bases and J lost 4 bases. DNA of the CDR3: TGTGCCAGCAGTCCTGCCGGGACAGGGACTGGAATGGGAGAGACCCAGTACTTC. Translating gives CASSPAGTGTGMGETQYF.

Only a few counts were recorded for this clonotype. The chain combines TRBV6-6 with TRBJ1-3, with D perhaps TRBD1 (5 bases). This CDR3 region has 20 residues. CDR1 and CDR2 (germline): MNHNY, SVGAGI (reference sequence). The ends were cut back, 0 bases at V and 1 base at J, with 22 bases in the middle. CDR3 in DNA: TGTGCCAGCAGTTACTCGGGCAGGGAAGTCCCCAATCCTTCTGGAAACACCATATATTTT. This gives the protein CASSYSGREVPNPSGNTIYF.

This chain uses TRBV5-1 with TRBJ1-4; TRBD1 aligns across 8 bases. Germline V gene sequence: CDR1 SGHRS, CDR2 YFSETQ. The CDR3 is 15 residues long. The trim removed 4 bases at V and 5 bases at J, leaving 7 bases unmatched. This CDR3 reads CASSPRQGWNEKLFF. CDR3 bases: TGCGCCAGCAGCCCACGACAGGGGTGGAATGAAAAACTGTTTTTT.

The genes are TRBV20-1 and TRBJ2-7; D call uncertain. Germline loops: CDR1 DFQATT, CDR2 SNEGSKA (reference sequence). This CDR3 region has 11 residues. Trimming removed 4 bases from V and 3 bases from J, with 7 bases in between. The CDR3 loop is CSATAYYEQYV. CDR3 nucleotides: TGCAGTGCTACAGCGTACTACGAGCAGTACGTC.

The rearrangement links TRBV7-6 to TRBJ1-5; 7 bases line up with TRBD1. V dropped 0 bases and J dropped 3; count of bases not matched to a gene: 5. The CDR3 is 16 residues long. Germline assignment: CDR1 SGHVS and CDR2 FNYEAQ. CDR3 DNA sequence: TGTGCCAGCAGCTTAGCAACAGGGGCCGCCAATCAGCCCCAGCATTTT. Protein product: CASSLATGAANQPQHF.

V and J are TRBV7-6 and TRBJ1-6, with 11 bases matching TRBD1. Germline-derived CDR1 and CDR2 are SGHVS and FNYEAQ. The CDR3 runs 16 residues. V dropped 5 bases and J dropped 9; count of bases not matched to a gene: 9. The CDR3 bases are TGTGCCAGCAGCGCCAAGGGGGGACAGGGGGGTTCACCCCTCCACTTT. It is translated as CASSAKGGQGGSPLHF.

The table lists this clonotype with a few counts. The chain combines TRBV2 with TRBJ2-3, with 12 bases fitting TRBD2. Germline-derived CDR1 and CDR2 are SNHLY and FYNNEI. Trimming at V came to 0 bases and at J to 5 bases, leaving 9 bases not matched to a gene. This CDR3 region has 18 residues. CDR3 sequence (DNA): TGTGCCAGCAGTGAAGCGGATCTAGCGGGGGGGCCGATAGATACGCAGTATTTT. Its translation is CASSEADLAGGPIDTQYF.

This clonotype has a handful of counts. V usage is TRBV2 and J usage is TRBJ2-5; D is unresolved. The CDR3 has 15 residues. V was trimmed by 3 bases and J by 2 bases, leaving 13 bases between them. CDR1 is SNHLY and CDR2 is FYNNEI in the germline V gene. The CDR3, as DNA: TGTGCCAGCAGTGAGGGAAGTGTAGTTCAAGAGACCCAGTACTTC. It yields the protein CASSEGSVVQETQYF.

The rearrangement uses TRBV4-1 and TRBJ1-2; D gene ambiguous. Germline loops: CDR1 MGHRA, CDR2 YSYEKL. CDR3 length: 14 amino acids. V was trimmed by 3 bases and J by 1 base, leaving 9 bases between them. Here the CDR3 reads CASSQSFGNYGYTF. In DNA form, the CDR3 reads TGCGCCAGCAGCCAGTCGTTCGGTAACTATGGCTACACCTTC.

The table lists this clonotype with a few counts. This chain links TRBV19 with TRBJ2-1; D possibly corresponds to TRBD2 (6 bases). The CDR3 runs 14 residues. Trimming removed 7 bases from V and 4 bases from J, with 14 bases in between. Per germline, CDR1 LNHDA and CDR2 SQIVND (reference sequence). The CDR3 region has the DNA TGTGCCAGTACCGGGAGCAGGTTGTACAATGAGCAGTTCTTC. This codes for CASTGSRLYNEQFF. Supplemented by reference TRBV19 and TRBJ2-1, the full variable domain reads DGGITQSPKYLFRKEGQNVTLSCEQNLNHDAMYWYRQDPGQGLRLIYYSQIVNDFQKGDIAEGYSVSREKKESFPLTVTSAQKNPTAFYLCASTGSRLYNEQFFGPGTRLTVL.

This clonotype has more than one count but fewer than ten. The V gene is TRBV28, the J gene TRBJ1-5, with TRBD1 as a possible D gene (6 bases). Trimming removed 7 bases from V and 4 bases from J, with 17 bases in between. Germline CDR1 reads MDHEN; CDR2 reads SYDVKM. This CDR3 has 15 residues. The CDR3 coding sequence is TGTGCCAGCATCCTCACGGGGGGGCGGAATCAGCCCCAGCATTTT. Protein sequence: CASILTGGRNQPQHF. Full variable domain (remainder filled in from reference TRBV28 and TRBJ1-5): DVKVTQSSRYLVKRTGEKVFLECVQDMDHENMFWYRQDPGLGLRLIYFSYDVKMKEKGDIPEGYSVSREKKERFSLILESASTNQTSMYLCASILTGGRNQPQHFGDGTRLSIL.

Regarding this clonotype: A much more abundant neighbour one base away suggests this may be a read error. The rearrangement joins TRBV7-2 to TRBJ2-2; 7 positions match TRBD1. CDR1 is SGHTA, CDR2 FQGNSA, per germline. V lost 5 bases and J lost 6; bases outside the gene matches: 9. The CDR3 contains 15 residues. This CDR3 reads CTSSQRQGAAGELFF. CDR3 nucleotides: TGTACCAGCAGCCAGAGACAGGGAGCGGCCGGGGAGCTGTTTTTT.

This clonotype was detected a few times. J is TRBJ2-5 and V is TRBV6-6; 7 nucleotides line up with TRBD2. Germline V gene sequence: CDR1 MNHNY, CDR2 SVGAGI (reference sequence). With V trimmed by 5 bases and J by 5 bases, 5 bases remained unmatched. The length of the CDR3 is 13 residues. CDR3 sequence reads: CASSGGVEETQYF. CDR3 coding DNA: TGTGCCAGCAGTGGGGGGGTGGAGGAGACCCAGTACTTC.

V and J are TRBV29-1 and TRBJ1-2; D is unresolved. Germline CDR1 is SQVTM and CDR2 is ANQGSEA. The CDR3 spans 11 residues. The V gene lost 4 bases and the J gene lost 3 bases, with 6 bases spanning the gap. The CDR3 protein is CSVAEDYGYTF. The DNA of the CDR3 is TGCAGCGTTGCCGAGGACTATGGCTACACCTTC. The full variable domain, rest sourced from reference TRBV29-1 and TRBJ1-2, is SAVISQKPSRDICQRGTSLTIQCQVDSQVTMMFWYRQQPGQSLTLIATANQGSEATYESGFVIDKFPISRPNLTFSTLTVSNMSPEDSSIYLCSVAEDYGYTFGSGTRLTVV.

This clonotype was counted between two and nine times. The V and J genes are TRBV7-3 and TRBJ2-3; TRBD2 agrees at 9 bases. V dropped 0 bases and J dropped 5; count of bases not matched to a gene: 6. Germline lookup yields CDR1 SGHTA and CDR2 FQGTGA. The CDR3 runs 16 residues. The DNA for the CDR3 is TGTGCCAGCAGCTTAACGCCCGCGGGGGGGCAAGATACGCAGTATTTT. This gives the protein CASSLTPAGGQDTQYF.

The chain has TRBV7-1 and TRBJ2-7; unclear D gene. TRBV7-1 is an open reading frame whose function is uncertain. V lost 5 bases to trimming and J lost 6 bases, with 11 bases between them. The CDR3 length is 12 residues. The CDR3 loop is CASSRVPTEQYF. The CDR3 nucleotides are TGTGCCAGCAGCCGAGTTCCCACCGAGCAGTACTTC.

Note on this clonotype: No conserved phenylalanine or tryptophan ends this CDR3, so it is likely a read error. The V gene is TRBV19, the J gene TRBJ1-1; D ambiguous. This CDR3 is built from 12 residues. Per the germline V gene, CDR1 is LNHDA and CDR2 is SQIVND (reference sequence). V lost 1 base, J lost 5 bases, and 5 bases lay in between. The CDR3 bases are TGTGCCAGTAGTATAGGGAGGACTGAAGCTTTCTTG. Protein product: CASSIGRTEAFL.

Comment on this clonotype: This may arise from a read error, as a much more abundant clone is one base away. This CDR3 reads CASSIRRGEPKKNTGELFF. In nucleotides, the CDR3 is TGTGCCAGCAGCATACGAAGGGGCGAGCCGAAAAAGAACACCGGGGAGCTGTTTTTT. The chain links TRBV7-6 to TRBJ2-2; possible D gene TRBD1, 5 bases. Germline loops: CDR1 SGHVS, CDR2 FNYEAQ. Trimming removed 5 bases from V and 1 base from J, with 23 bases in between. This CDR3 is 19 amino acids long. Using reference TRBV7-6 and TRBJ2-2 for the parts outside the CDR3, the full variable domain is GAGVSQSPRYKVTKRGQDVALRCDPISGHVSLYWYRQALGQGPEFLTYFNYEAQQDKSGLPNDRFSAERPEGSISTLTIQRTEQRDSAMYRCASSIRRGEPKKNTGELFFGEGSRLTVL.

This clonotype was recorded at least ten times. This chain joins TRBV12-3 or TRBV12-4 and TRBJ1-2, with a weak D call TRBD1 (5 bases). The CDR3 is 14 amino acids. Trimming removed 5 bases at V and 4 bases at J, with 14 bases between. This CDR3 reads CASSQTGPRYGYTF. CDR3 in DNA: TGTGCCAGCAGTCAAACAGGACCACGCTATGGCTACACCTTC.

Concerning this clonotype itself: One end of the junction does not line up with germline, which may come from a read error. The genes are TRBV7-2 and TRBJ2-6, with TRBD1 matching 8 bases. The CDR3 runs 18 residues. Germline V lookup: CDR1 SGHTA, CDR2 FQGNSA. This chain's CDR3 is CASSLVGQGAYGTNVLTF. In nucleotides, the CDR3 is TGTGCCAGCAGCTTAGTGGGGCAGGGGGCTTATGGGACCAACGTCCTGACTTTC.

This chain joins TRBV20-1 and TRBJ1-1; D gene unclear. The V gene's germline CDR1 is DFQATT and CDR2 SNEGSKA (reference sequence). CDR3 length: 13 amino acids. V shed 5 bases and J shed 6 bases, with 16 bases lying between them. The CDR3 DNA follows: TGCAGTGCTCCCGTCCTAGCGGGCCCTGAAGCTTTCTTT. Translated: CSAPVLAGPEAFF.